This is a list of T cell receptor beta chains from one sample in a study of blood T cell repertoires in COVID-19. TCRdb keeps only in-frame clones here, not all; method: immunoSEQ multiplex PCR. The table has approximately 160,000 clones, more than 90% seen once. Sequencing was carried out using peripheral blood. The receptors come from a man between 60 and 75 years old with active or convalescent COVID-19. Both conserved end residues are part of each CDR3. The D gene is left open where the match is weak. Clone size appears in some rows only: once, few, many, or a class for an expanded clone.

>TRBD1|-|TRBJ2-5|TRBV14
CASSQRQGGAETQYF
TGTGCCAGCAGCCAAAGACAGGGGGGGGCCGAGACCCAGTACTTC
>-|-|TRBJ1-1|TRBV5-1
CASSLLAENTEAFF
TGCGCCAGCAGCTTGTTGGCGGAGAACACTGAAGCTTTCTTT
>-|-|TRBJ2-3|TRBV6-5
CASSLGTLSSTDTQYF
TGTGCCAGCAGTTTAGGGACACTCAGTAGCACAGATACGCAGTATTTT
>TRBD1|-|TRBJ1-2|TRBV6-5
CASSSLRGTDYGYTF
TGTGCCAGCAGTTCCCTCCGAGGGACAGACTATGGCTACACCTTC
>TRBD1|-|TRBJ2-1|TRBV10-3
CAISATGGIHNEQFF
TGTGCCATCAGTGCTACAGGGGGCATTCACAATGAGCAGTTCTTC
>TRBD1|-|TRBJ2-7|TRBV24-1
CATSRGQGYEQYF
TGTGCCACCAGTAGGGGACAGGGCTACGAGCAGTACTTC
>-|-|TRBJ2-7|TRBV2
CASTFSYEQYF
TGTGCCAGTACATTCTCCTACGAGCAGTACTTC
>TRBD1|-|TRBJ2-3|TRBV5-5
CASSSLPGGITDTQYF
TGTGCCAGCAGCTCCCTCCCAGGGGGCATCACAGATACGCAGTATTTT
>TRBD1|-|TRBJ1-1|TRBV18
CASSPGQGRAFF
TGTGCCAGCTCACCTGGACAGGGACGAGCTTTCTTT
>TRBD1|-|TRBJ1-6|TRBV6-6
CASGTGWNSPLHF
TGTGCCAGCGGGACAGGGTGGAATTCACCCCTCCACTTT
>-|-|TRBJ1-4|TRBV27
CASSQWTNDEKLFF
TGTGCCAGCAGCCAGTGGACAAACGATGAAAAACTGTTTTTT
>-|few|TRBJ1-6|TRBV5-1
CASSLGGGNSPLHF
TGCGCCAGCAGCTTAGGGGGTGGTAATTCACCCCTCCACTTT
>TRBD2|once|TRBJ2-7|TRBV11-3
CASSPTSGRFYEQYF
TGTGCCAGCAGCCCGACTAGCGGGAGGTTCTACGAGCAGTACTTC
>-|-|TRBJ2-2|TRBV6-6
CASRRQVQDTGELFF
TGTGCCAGCAGAAGACAGGTCCAGGACACCGGGGAGCTGTTTTTT
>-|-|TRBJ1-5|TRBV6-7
CASSWPGHTNQPQHF
TGTGCCAGCAGTTGGCCGGGACACACCAATCAGCCCCAGCATTTT
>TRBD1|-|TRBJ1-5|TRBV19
CASSLYRGASNQPQHF
TGTGCCAGTAGTTTATACAGGGGGGCTAGCAATCAGCCCCAGCATTTT
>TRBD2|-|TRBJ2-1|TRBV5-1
CASSATSGEYNEQFF
TGCGCCAGCAGCGCGACTAGCGGGGAATACAATGAGCAGTTCTTC
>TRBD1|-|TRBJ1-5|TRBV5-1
CASSSGQGGQPQHF
TGCGCCAGCAGCTCTGGACAGGGAGGCCAGCCCCAGCATTTT
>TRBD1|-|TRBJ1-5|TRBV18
CASSLTRPGTGSNQPQHF
TGTGCCAGCTCACTGACCCGTCCCGGGACAGGGAGCAATCAGCCCCAGCATTTT
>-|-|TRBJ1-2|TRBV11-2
CASSSGAPYYGYTF
TGTGCCAGCAGCTCAGGCGCCCCGTACTATGGCTACACCTTC
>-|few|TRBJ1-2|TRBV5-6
CASSLAQTNYGYTF
TGTGCCAGCAGCTTGGCACAGACTAACTATGGCTACACCTTC
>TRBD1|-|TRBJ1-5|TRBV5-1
CASRTGTGLNQPQHF
TGCGCCAGCAGGACGGGGACAGGCCTCAATCAGCCCCAGCATTTT
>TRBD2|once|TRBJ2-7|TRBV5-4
CASSLSTSGGAYEQYF
TGTGCCAGCAGCTTGAGTACTAGCGGGGGGGCCTACGAGCAGTACTTC
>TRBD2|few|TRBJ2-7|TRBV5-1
CASSLVGTSGSYEQYF
TGCGCCAGCAGCTTGGTCGGGACTAGCGGATCCTACGAGCAGTACTTC
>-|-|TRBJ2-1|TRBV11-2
CASSPEYEQFF
TGTGCCAGCAGCCCCGAGTATGAGCAGTTCTTC
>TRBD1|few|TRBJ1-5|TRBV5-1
CASSVPGQDSNQPQHF
TGCGCCAGCAGCGTACCGGGACAGGATAGCAATCAGCCCCAGCATTTT
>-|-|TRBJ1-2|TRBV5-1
CASSPDSGGTANYGYTF
TGCGCCAGCAGCCCGGACTCTGGGGGGACGGCTAACTATGGCTACACCTTC
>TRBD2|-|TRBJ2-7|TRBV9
CASSPGGGTYEQYF
TGTGCCAGCAGCCCGGGGGGAGGAACCTACGAGCAGTACTTC
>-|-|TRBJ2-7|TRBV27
CASSLVGAESYEQYF
TGTGCCAGCAGTTTAGTGGGGGCCGAATCCTACGAGCAGTACTTC
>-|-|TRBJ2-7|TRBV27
CASRESGLSVRGDEQYF
TGTGCCAGCAGGGAATCAGGTTTGTCGGTCCGGGGAGACGAGCAGTACTTC
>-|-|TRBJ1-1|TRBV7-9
CASSLARGRTYDTEAFF
TGTGCCAGCAGCTTAGCCAGGGGACGTACGTATGACACTGAAGCTTTCTTT
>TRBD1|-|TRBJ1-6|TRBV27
CASAVSRDRDNSPLHF
TGTGCCAGCGCCGTCTCCCGGGACAGGGACAATTCACCCCTCCACTTT
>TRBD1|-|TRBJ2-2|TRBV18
CASSPQRTGTGELFF
TGTGCCAGCTCACCCCAGAGGACAGGCACCGGGGAGCTGTTTTTT
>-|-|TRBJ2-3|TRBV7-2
CASSLTYRVADTQYF
TGTGCCAGCAGCTTAACCTACAGGGTTGCAGATACGCAGTATTTT
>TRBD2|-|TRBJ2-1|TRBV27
CASSRGGEINNEQFF
TGTGCCAGCAGTCGCGGGGGGGAAATTAACAATGAGCAGTTCTTC
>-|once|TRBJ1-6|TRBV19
CASSIDLGGTVGSPLHF
TGTGCCAGTAGTATAGACCTTGGAGGGACCGTGGGTTCACCCCTCCACTTT
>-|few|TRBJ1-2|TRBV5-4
CASSLAGNTPGYTF
TGTGCCAGCAGCTTGGCCGGGAACACCCCTGGCTACACCTTC
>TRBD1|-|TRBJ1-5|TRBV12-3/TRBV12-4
CASSPGGGQPQHF
TGTGCCAGCAGTCCAGGGGGCGGGCAGCCCCAGCATTTT
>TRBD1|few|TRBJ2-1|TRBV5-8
CASSFQGTQGFNEQFF
TGTGCCAGCAGCTTTCAGGGGACACAGGGGTTCAATGAGCAGTTCTTC
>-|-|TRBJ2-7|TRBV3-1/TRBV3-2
CASSQVGPGHQYF
TGTGCCAGCAGCCAAGTTGGCCCGGGACACCAGTACTTC
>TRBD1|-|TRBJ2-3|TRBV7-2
CASSLRQGARTDTQYF
TGTGCCAGCAGCTTACGACAGGGGGCGCGGACAGATACGCAGTATTTT
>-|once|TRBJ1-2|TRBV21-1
CASSKAGTGKNYGYTF
TGTGCCAGCAGCAAAGCTGGGACAGGGAAAAACTATGGCTACACCTTC
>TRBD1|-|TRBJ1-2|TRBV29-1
CSPRDRAHYGYTF
TGCAGCCCTAGGGACAGGGCACACTATGGCTACACCTTC
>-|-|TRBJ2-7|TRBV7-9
CASSPTLGQHYEQYF
TGTGCCAGCAGCCCTACCCTGGGCCAGCACTACGAGCAGTACTTC
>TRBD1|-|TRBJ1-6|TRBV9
CASSPPGTVNSPLHF
TGTGCCAGCAGCCCACCCGGGACAGTCAATTCACCCCTCCACTTT
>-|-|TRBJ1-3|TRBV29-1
CSVLGTSGNTIYF
TGCAGCGTGTTGGGGACATCAGGAAACACCATATATTTT
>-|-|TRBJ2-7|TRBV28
CASSPSGLSGAGGSYF
TGTGCCAGCAGTCCATCTGGTTTATCGGGCGCCGGGGGTTCGTACTTC
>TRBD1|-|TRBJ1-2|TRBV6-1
CASSEMGQNYGYTF
TGTGCCAGCAGTGAGATGGGACAGAACTATGGCTACACCTTC
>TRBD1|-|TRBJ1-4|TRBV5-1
CASSLGDRDTEKLFF
TGCGCCAGCAGCCTAGGGGACAGGGATACTGAAAAACTGTTTTTT
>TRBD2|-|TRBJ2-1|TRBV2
CASSELAVEQFF
TGTGCCAGCAGTGAACTAGCGGTAGAGCAGTTCTTC
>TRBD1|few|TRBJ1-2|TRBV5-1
CASSLVNRQGREGYTF
TGCGCCAGCAGCTTGGTTAATCGACAGGGCCGGGAAGGCTACACCTTC
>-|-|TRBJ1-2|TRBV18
CASSEDREGYTF
TGTGCCAGCTCCGAGGACAGAGAGGGCTACACCTTC
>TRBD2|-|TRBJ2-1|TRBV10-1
CASSTGTSGRDEQFF
TGCGCCAGCAGTACCGGGACTAGCGGGAGAGATGAGCAGTTCTTC
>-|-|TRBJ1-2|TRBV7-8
CASSPTGRGYGYTF
TGTGCCAGCAGCCCTACTGGAAGGGGATATGGCTACACCTTC
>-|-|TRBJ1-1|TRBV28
CASQSPNTEAFF
TGTGCCAGCCAGTCCCCCAACACTGAAGCTTTCTTT
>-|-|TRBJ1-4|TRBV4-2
CASSQVGQNEKLFF
TGTGCCAGCAGCCAAGTTGGCCAGAATGAAAAACTGTTTTTT
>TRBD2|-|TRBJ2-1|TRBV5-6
CASSSGLPADEQFF
TGTGCCAGCAGCTCGGGACTACCGGCCGATGAGCAGTTCTTC